A selection of T cell receptor beta chains follows, all from one sample in a study of shared clonotypes between healthy human individuals. TCRdb's copy holds only in-frame clones and misses some; the assay was immunoSEQ multiplex PCR. Counted here are 1.6 million or so clones, roughly 96% occurring once; the ten biggest clones make up about 1.2%. Sequencing used naive CD4+ T cells sorted from blood. These receptors were taken from a man aged 30 to 45 in good health. Each CDR3 is given with its conserved first and last residue. The order of the fields is CDR3 DNA, CDR3 protein, J gene, D gene, clone size, V gene. A D gene is named only where the DNA matches it firmly. Clone size appears in some rows only: once, few, many, or a class for an expanded clone.

CDR3nt: TGTGCCAGCACTAACCATGGGGGGGGCCGTCAGCCCCAGCATTTT
CDR3aa: CASTNHGGGRQPQHF
j_gene: TRBJ1-5
d_gene: .
abundance: .
v_gene: TRBV6-6

CDR3nt: TGTGCCAGCAGCTTTCGGATAGGGGTAGACCCCGAGGGCCAGCCCCAGCATTTT
CDR3aa: CASSFRIGVDPEGQPQHF
j_gene: TRBJ1-5
d_gene: .
abundance: .
v_gene: TRBV5-8

CDR3nt: TGTGCCAGTACAACGACAGGGAGTAGCAATCAGCCCCAGCATTTT
CDR3aa: CASTTTGSSNQPQHF
j_gene: TRBJ1-5
d_gene: TRBD1
abundance: .
v_gene: TRBV19

CDR3nt: TGCAGCGTTGTTGCCGAAGTGTCCGGGGCCAACGTCCTGACTTTC
CDR3aa: CSVVAEVSGANVLTF
j_gene: TRBJ2-6
d_gene: .
abundance: once
v_gene: TRBV29-1

CDR3nt: TGTGCCAGCAGCTTGCAGGACAGGGGGCGTCGTACCGGGGAGCTGTTTTTT
CDR3aa: CASSLQDRGRRTGELFF
j_gene: TRBJ2-2
d_gene: TRBD1
abundance: .
v_gene: TRBV7-2

CDR3nt: TGTGCCAGTACCCCCATAGCGGGAGTTGAAGAGCAGTACTTC
CDR3aa: CASTPIAGVEEQYF
j_gene: TRBJ2-7
d_gene: TRBD2
abundance: .
v_gene: TRBV19

CDR3nt: TGTGCCAGCAGTCAAATTGGACAGCCGGAGACCCAGTACTTC
CDR3aa: CASSQIGQPETQYF
j_gene: TRBJ2-5
d_gene: .
abundance: .
v_gene: TRBV9

CDR3nt: TGTGCCAGCAGTTATGGACTAGCGGGAGGAGCTAGTGAGCAGTTCTTC
CDR3aa: CASSYGLAGGASEQFF
j_gene: TRBJ2-1
d_gene: TRBD2
abundance: .
v_gene: TRBV6-5

CDR3nt: TGTGCCAGCAGCTCTAGGACAGGGGGTAGCCACCGGAACACTGAAGCTTTCTTT
CDR3aa: CASSSRTGGSHRNTEAFF
j_gene: TRBJ1-1
d_gene: TRBD1
abundance: .
v_gene: TRBV7-9

CDR3nt: TGTGCCACCGCGCGGACTAGCGGGGAGTACGAGCAGTACTTC
CDR3aa: CATARTSGEYEQYF
j_gene: TRBJ2-7
d_gene: TRBD2
abundance: once
v_gene: TRBV7-9

CDR3nt: TGTGCCAGCAGAATCCCGGGACTAGCGGGATTGGGCGATGAGCAGTTCTTC
CDR3aa: CASRIPGLAGLGDEQFF
j_gene: TRBJ2-1
d_gene: TRBD2
abundance: .
v_gene: TRBV28

CDR3nt: TGTGCCACTACGGGACTACACTATGGCTACACCTTC
CDR3aa: CATTGLHYGYTF
j_gene: TRBJ1-2
d_gene: .
abundance: few
v_gene: TRBV19

CDR3nt: TGTGCCAGCAGCTTGCAAGGAGGCGGGAACACTGAAGCTTTCTTT
CDR3aa: CASSLQGGGNTEAFF
j_gene: TRBJ1-1
d_gene: .
abundance: .
v_gene: TRBV5-4

CDR3nt: TGTGCAAGTCGCTTTAAGCGTTACGAGCAGTACTTC
CDR3aa: CASRFKRYEQYF
j_gene: TRBJ2-7
d_gene: .
abundance: .
v_gene: TRBV12-2

CDR3nt: TGTGCCAGCAGCTTAGTTCCAGACGCCCATATGGGAACGCAGTATTTT
CDR3aa: CASSLVPDAHMGTQYF
j_gene: TRBJ2-3
d_gene: .
abundance: .
v_gene: TRBV7-8

CDR3nt: TGTGCCAGCAGCCCGCGGACAGGGGGGTACGAGCAGTACTTC
CDR3aa: CASSPRTGGYEQYF
j_gene: TRBJ2-7
d_gene: TRBD1
abundance: .
v_gene: TRBV5-5

CDR3nt: TGTGCCAGCAGAGACAGGGGGGACTTACAAGAGACCCAGTACTTC
CDR3aa: CASRDRGDLQETQYF
j_gene: TRBJ2-5
d_gene: TRBD1
abundance: .
v_gene: TRBV5-8

CDR3nt: TGTGCCAGCAGCGTAGACCCCTCGGGGGGGCTTCCATTCACCTACGAGCAGTACTTC
CDR3aa: CASSVDPSGGLPFTYEQYF
j_gene: TRBJ2-7
d_gene: TRBD2
abundance: .
v_gene: TRBV9

CDR3nt: TGTGCCAGCAGCGCCCGGACGAACACTGAAGCTTTCTTT
CDR3aa: CASSARTNTEAFF
j_gene: TRBJ1-1
d_gene: .
abundance: .
v_gene: TRBV2